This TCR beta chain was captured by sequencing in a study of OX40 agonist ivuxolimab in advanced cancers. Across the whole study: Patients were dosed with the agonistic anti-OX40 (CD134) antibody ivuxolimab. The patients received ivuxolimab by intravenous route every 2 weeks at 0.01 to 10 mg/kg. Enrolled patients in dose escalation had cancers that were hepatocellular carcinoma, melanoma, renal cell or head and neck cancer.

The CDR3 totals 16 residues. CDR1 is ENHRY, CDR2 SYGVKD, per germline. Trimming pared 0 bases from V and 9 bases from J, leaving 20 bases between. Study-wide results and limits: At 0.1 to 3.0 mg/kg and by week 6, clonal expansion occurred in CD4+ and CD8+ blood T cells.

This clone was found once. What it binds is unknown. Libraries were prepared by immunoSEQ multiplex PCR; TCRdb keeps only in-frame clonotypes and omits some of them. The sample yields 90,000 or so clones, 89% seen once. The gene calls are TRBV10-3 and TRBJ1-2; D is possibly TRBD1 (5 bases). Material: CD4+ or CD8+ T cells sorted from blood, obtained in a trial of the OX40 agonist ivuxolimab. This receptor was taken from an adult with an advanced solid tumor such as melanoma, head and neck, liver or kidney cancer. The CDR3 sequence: CAISESWGGIEMRYTF. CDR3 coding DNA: TGTGCCATCAGTGAGTCCTGGGGGGGAATCGAAATGCGCTACACCTTC.